This entry features one T cell receptor beta chain sequence. What it recognizes is unknown. CDR1 and CDR2 (germline): SGHTA, FQGNSA. With 5 bases removed from V and 0 bases from J, the gap between germline ends came to 14 bases. The CDR3 is 17 residues long. This sample was taken from a study of cytotoxic CD8 clonotypes in ibrutinib-treated CLL. The table came from immunoSEQ multiplex PCR; TCRdb's copy has only in-frame clones and leaves some out. The sample lists 90,000 to 95,000 clones; approximately 77% were seen once. The study, taken as a whole, reports: While tracking circulating CD8+ T-cell counts, baseline clonality exceeded that of age-matched healthy donors.

Cryopreserved PBMCs yielded around 2.1 micrograms of genomic DNA for TCR beta libraries. The rearrangement links TRBV7-2 to TRBJ2-6; TRBD1 is a possible D gene (6 bases). The source material was PBMCs, sampled after 24 months of ibrutinib treatment. This TCR was recovered from a human donor with chronic lymphocytic leukemia. The CDR3 region is CASSLRGGGSGANVLTF. The CDR3, as DNA: TGTGCCAGCAGCCTTAGAGGGGGTGGCTCTGGGGCCAACGTCCTGACTTTC.